Below, one TCR beta chain is given with its context. CDR1 is SGHVS and CDR2 is FQNEAQ in the germline V gene. The CDR3 extends over 13 amino acids. The V end lost 5 bases, the J end lost 2 bases, and 10 bases lay between the germline ends. The data belong to a study of blood T cell repertoires in COVID-19. Study details: In each case, the material was cDNA or gDNA derived from T cells, B-cell-depleted T cells, or PBMCs.

Authors' data handling: Using reference gene primer amplification, nucleated cell counts were estimated. Only in-frame clones appear in the TCRdb table, and some are missing; sequencing was by immunoSEQ multiplex PCR. Clone size and the V and J calls come from that table; the DNA yielded D and trimming. This table holds some 48,000 clones, around 90% found once. The source of this sequence is a human donor in a cohort sampled during active COVID-19. V is TRBV7-8 and J is TRBJ2-7; TRBD1 is a possible D gene (5 bases). Specimen: peripheral blood. This CDR3 reads CASSLDRTYEQYF. The CDR3 DNA reads as TGTGCCAGCAGCCTAGACAGAACCTACGAGCAGTACTTC. Supplemented by reference TRBV7-8 and TRBJ2-7, the full variable domain reads GAGVSQSPRYKVAKRGQDVALRCDPISGHVSLFWYQQALGQGPEFLTYFQNEAQLDKSGLPSDRFFAERPEGSVSTLKIQRTQQEDSAVYLCASSLDRTYEQYFGPGTRLTVT.